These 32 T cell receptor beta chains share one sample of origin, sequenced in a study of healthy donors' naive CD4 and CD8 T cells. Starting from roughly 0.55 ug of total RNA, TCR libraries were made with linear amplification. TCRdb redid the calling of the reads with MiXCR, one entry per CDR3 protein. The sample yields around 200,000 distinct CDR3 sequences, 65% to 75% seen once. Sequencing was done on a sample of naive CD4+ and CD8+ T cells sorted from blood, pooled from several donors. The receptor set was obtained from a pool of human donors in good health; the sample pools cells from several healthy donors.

CDR3 in amino acids: CSAREGMNTEAFF. Here the CDR3 DNA reads TGCAGTGCTAGAGAGGGGATGAACACTGAAGCTTTCTTT. The V call is TRBV20-1, the J call TRBJ1-1, with unresolved D. The V end was cut by 0 bases, the J end by 0 bases, with 5 bases between. The CDR3 is 13 residues long. Germline V gene data show CDR1 as DFQATT and CDR2 as SNEGSKA (reference sequence).

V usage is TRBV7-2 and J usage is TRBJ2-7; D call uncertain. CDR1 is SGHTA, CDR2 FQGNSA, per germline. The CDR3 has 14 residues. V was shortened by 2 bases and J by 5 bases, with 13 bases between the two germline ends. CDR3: CASSLNQRVHEQYF. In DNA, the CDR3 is TGTGCCAGCAGCTTAAACCAGCGTGTCCACGAGCAGTACTTC.

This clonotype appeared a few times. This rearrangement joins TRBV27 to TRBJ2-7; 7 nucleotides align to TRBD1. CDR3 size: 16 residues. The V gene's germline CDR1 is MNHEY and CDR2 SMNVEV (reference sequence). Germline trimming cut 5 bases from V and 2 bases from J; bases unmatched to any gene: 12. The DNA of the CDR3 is TGTGCCAGCAGTCCTGGACAGACAGGGACGGCCTACGAGCAGTACTTC. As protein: CASSPGQTGTAYEQYF.

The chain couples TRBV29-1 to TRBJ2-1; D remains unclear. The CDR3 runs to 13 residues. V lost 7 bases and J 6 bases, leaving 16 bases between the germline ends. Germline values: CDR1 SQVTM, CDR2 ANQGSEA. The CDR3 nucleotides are TGCAGCGCTGGATCCCTTAATCTCAATGAGCAGTTCTTC. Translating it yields CSAGSLNLNEQFF.

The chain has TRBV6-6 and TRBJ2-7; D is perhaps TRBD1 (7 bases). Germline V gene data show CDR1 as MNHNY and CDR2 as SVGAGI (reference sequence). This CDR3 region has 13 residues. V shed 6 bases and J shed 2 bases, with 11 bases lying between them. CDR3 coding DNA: TGTGCCAGCAGCCAGGGGGAGGCCTACGAGCAGTACTTC. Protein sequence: CASSQGEAYEQYF.

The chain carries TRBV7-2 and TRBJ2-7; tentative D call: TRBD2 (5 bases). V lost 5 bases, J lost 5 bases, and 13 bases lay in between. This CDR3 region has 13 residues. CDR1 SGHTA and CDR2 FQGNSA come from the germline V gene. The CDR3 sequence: CASSPRTQNEQYF. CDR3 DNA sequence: TGTGCCAGCAGCCCTCGGACTCAAAACGAGCAGTACTTC. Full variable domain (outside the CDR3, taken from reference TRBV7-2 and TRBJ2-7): GAGVSQSPSNKVTEKGKDVELRCDPISGHTALYWYRQSLGQGLEFLIYFQGNSAPDKSGLPSDRFSAERTGGSVSTLTIQRTQQEDSAVYLCASSPRTQNEQYFGPGTRLTVT.

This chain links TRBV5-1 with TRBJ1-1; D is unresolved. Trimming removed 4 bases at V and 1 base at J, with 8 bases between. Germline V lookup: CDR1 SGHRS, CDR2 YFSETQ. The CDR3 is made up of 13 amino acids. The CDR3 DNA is TGCGCCAGCAGCCAACACGGGAACACTGAAGCTTTCTTT. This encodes CASSQHGNTEAFF.

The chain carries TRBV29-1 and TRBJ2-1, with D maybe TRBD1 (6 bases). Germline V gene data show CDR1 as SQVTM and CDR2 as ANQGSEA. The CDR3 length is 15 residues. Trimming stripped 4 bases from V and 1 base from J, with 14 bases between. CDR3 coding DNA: TGCAGCGTTGGGGTGGGACACCCTTCCTACAATGAGCAGTTCTTC. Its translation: CSVGVGHPSYNEQFF.

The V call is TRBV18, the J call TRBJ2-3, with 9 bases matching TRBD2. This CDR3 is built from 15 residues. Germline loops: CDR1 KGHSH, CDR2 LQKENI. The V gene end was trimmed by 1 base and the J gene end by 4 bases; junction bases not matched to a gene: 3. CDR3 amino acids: CASSPLSGRADTQYF. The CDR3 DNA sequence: TGTGCCAGCTCACCACTTAGCGGGAGAGCAGATACGCAGTATTTT.

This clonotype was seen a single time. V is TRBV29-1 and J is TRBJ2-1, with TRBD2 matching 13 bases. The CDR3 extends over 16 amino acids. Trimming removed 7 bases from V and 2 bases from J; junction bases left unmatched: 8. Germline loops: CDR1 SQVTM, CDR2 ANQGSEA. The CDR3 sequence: CSGLAGLAGTYNEQFF. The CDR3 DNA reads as TGCAGCGGGTTAGCGGGACTAGCGGGGACCTACAATGAGCAGTTCTTC.

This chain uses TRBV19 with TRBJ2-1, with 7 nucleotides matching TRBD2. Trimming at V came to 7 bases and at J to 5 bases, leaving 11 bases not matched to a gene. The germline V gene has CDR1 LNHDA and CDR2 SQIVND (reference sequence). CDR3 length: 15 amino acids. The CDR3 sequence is CASKISGWGNNEQFF. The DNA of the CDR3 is TGTGCCAGTAAGATTAGCGGGTGGGGCAACAATGAGCAGTTCTTC.

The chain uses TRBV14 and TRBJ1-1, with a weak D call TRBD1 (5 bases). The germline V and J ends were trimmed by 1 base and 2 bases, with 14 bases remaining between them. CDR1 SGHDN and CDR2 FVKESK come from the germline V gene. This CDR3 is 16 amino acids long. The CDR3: CASSQANGRGNTEAFF. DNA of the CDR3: TGTGCCAGCAGCCAAGCAAACGGGAGGGGAAACACTGAAGCTTTCTTT.

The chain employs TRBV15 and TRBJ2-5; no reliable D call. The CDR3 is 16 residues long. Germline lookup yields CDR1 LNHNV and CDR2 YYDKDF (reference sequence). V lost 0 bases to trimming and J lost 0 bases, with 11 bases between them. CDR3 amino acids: CATSRDEGPYQETQYF. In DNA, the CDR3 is TGTGCCACCAGCAGAGATGAAGGGCCCTACCAAGAGACCCAGTACTTC.

The CDR3 protein is CASRGTVNTEAFF. The CDR3 nucleotides are TGTGCCAGCAGGGGGACAGTGAACACTGAAGCTTTCTTT. The chain uses TRBV27 and TRBJ1-1, with 7 bases lining up with TRBD1. The CDR3 consists of 13 residues. The ends lost 6 bases at V and 0 bases at J; junction bases unmatched: 1. Germline loops: CDR1 MNHEY, CDR2 SMNVEV (reference sequence).

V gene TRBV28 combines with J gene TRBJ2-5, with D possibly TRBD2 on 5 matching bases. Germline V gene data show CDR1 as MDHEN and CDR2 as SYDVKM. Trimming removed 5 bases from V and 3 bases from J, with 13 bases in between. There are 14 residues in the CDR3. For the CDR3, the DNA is TGTGCCAGCAGTACCAGGAGGACGGAAGAGACCCAGTACTTC. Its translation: CASSTRRTEETQYF.

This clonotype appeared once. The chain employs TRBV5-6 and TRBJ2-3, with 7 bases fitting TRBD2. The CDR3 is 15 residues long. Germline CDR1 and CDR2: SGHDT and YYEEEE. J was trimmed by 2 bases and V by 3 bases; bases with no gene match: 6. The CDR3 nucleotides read TGTGCCAGCAGCTCTACGGGACTACTCACAGATACGCAGTATTTT. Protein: CASSSTGLLTDTQYF.

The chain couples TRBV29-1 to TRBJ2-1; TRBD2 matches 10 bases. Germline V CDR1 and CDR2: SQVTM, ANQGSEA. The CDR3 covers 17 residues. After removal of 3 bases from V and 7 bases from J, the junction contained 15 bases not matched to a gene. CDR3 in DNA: TGCAGCGTTGACGCTGGAGAGGCTAGCGGGAGTTCGAATGAGCAGTTCTTC. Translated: CSVDAGEASGSSNEQFF.

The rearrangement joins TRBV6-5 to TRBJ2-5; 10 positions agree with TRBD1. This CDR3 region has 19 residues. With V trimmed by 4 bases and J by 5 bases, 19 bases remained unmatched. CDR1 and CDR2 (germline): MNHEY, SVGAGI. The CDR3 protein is CASSSTLGTGVVRRETQYF. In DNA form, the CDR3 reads TGTGCCAGCAGTTCTACATTAGGGACAGGGGTTGTTCGACGGGAGACCCAGTACTTC.

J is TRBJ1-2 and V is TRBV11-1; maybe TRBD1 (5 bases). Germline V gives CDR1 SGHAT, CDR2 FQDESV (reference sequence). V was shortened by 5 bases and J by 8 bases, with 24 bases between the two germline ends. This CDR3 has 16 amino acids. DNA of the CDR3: TGTGCCAGCAGCCCGCAACCGGGGACCACCAGAAACGGCTACACCTTC. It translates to CASSPQPGTTRNGYTF.

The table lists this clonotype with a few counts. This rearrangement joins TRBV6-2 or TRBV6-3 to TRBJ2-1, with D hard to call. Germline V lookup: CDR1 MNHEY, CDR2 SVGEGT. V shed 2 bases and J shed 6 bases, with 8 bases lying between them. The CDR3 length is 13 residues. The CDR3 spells CASSYPLGNEQFF. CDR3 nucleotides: TGTGCCAGCAGTTACCCTTTGGGCAATGAGCAGTTCTTC.

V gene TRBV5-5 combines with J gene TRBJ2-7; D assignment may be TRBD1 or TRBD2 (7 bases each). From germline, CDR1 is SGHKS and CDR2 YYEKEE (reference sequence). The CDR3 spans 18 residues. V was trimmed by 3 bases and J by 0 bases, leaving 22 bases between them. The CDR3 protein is CASSSEAYRGGSSYEQYF. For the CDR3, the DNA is TGTGCCAGCAGCTCCGAAGCGTACAGGGGAGGGAGCTCCTACGAGCAGTACTTC. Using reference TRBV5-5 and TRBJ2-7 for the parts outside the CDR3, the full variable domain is DAGVTQSPTHLIKTRGQQVTLRCSPISGHKSVSWYQQVLGQGPQFIFQYYEKEERGRGNFPDRFSARQFPNYSSELNVNALLLGDSALYLCASSSEAYRGGSSYEQYFGPGTRLTVT.

As DNA, the CDR3 is TGTGCCAGCAGTCTGACTTCTCTGGGCTATAATTCACCCCTCCACTTT. It yields the protein CASSLTSLGYNSPLHF. V and J are TRBV27 and TRBJ1-6; D is unresolved. Germline CDR1 and CDR2: MNHEY and SMNVEV (reference sequence). The CDR3 has 16 amino acids. Trimming left V 5 bases short and J 3 bases short, with 14 bases between.

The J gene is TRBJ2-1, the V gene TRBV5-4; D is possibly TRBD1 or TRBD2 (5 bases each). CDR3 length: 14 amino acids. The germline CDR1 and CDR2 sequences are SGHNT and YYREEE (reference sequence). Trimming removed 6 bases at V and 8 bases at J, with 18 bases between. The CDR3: CASTPGTAPHEQFF. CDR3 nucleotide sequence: TGTGCCAGCACCCCCGGGACCGCACCCCATGAGCAGTTCTTC.

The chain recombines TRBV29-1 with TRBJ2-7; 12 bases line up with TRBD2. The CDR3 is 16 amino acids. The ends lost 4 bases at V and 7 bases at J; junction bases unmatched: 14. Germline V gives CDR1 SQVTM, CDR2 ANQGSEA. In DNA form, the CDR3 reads TGCAGCGTTGGAGTGACTAGCGGGAGTGTCTCAGGGGAGCAGTACTTC. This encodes CSVGVTSGSVSGEQYF.

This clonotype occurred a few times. CDR3 bases: TGTGCCAGCAGTCGCGAGTCCTTTGGCAGGGAGCAGTTCTTC. Translating it yields CASSRESFGREQFF. The genes are TRBV6-1 and TRBJ2-1, with D uncertain. CDR1 is MNHNS, CDR2 SASEGT, per germline. The CDR3 sequence is 14 residues long. Deletions cut 5 bases from V and 10 bases from J, with 18 bases between.

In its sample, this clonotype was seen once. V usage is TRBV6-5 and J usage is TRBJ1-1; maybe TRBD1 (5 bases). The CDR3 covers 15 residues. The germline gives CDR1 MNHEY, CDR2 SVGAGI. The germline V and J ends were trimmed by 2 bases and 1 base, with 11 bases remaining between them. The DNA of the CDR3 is TGTGCCAGCAGTTACCGTGGGGCCCCGAACACTGAAGCTTTCTTT. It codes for CASSYRGAPNTEAFF.

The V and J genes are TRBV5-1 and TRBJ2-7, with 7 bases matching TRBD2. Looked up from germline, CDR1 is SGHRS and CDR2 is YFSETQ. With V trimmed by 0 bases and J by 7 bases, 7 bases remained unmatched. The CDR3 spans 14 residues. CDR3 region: CASSLGVGRKEQYF. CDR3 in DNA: TGCGCCAGCAGCTTGGGCGTCGGGAGGAAAGAGCAGTACTTC. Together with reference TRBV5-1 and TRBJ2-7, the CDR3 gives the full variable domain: KAGVTQTPRYLIKTRGQQVTLSCSPISGHRSVSWYQQTPGQGLQFLFEYFSETQRNKGNFPGRFSGRQFSNSRSEMNVSTLELGDSALYLCASSLGVGRKEQYFGPGTRLTVT.

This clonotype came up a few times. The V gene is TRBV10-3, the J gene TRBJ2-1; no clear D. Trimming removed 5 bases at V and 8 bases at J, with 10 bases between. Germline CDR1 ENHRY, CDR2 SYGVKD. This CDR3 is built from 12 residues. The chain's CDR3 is CAISMGSHEQFF. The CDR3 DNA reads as TGTGCCATCAGTATGGGCTCGCATGAGCAGTTCTTC.

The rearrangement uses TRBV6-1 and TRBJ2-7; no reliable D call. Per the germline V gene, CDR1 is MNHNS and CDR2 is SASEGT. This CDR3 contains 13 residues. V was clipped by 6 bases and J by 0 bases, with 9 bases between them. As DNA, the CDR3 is TGTGCCAGCAGGACGGACCGCTCCTACGAGCAGTACTTC. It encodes CASRTDRSYEQYF.

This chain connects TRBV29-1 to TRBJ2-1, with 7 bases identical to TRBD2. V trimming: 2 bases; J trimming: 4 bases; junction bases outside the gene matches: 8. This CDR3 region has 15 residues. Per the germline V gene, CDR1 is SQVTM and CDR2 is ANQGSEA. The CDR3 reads CSVEPRLADYNEQFF. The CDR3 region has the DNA TGCAGCGTTGAACCGAGGCTAGCGGATTACAATGAGCAGTTCTTC.

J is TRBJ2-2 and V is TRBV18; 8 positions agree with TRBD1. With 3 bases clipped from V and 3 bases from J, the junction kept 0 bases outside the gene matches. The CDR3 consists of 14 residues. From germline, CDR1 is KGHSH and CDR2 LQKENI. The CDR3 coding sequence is TGTGCCAGCTCACCGGACAGGGACACCGGGGAGCTGTTTTTT. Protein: CASSPDRDTGELFF. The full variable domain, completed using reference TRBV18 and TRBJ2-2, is NAGVMQNPRHLVRRRGQEARLRCSPMKGHSHVYWYRQLPEEGLKFMVYLQKENIIDESGMPKERFSAEFPKEGPSILRIQQVVRGDSAAYFCASSPDRDTGELFFGEGSRLTVL.

The CDR3 DNA reads as TGCAGCGTTGAACTAGCAGAGACGCGAGATACGCAGTATTTT. Protein product: CSVELAETRDTQYF. The chain has TRBV29-1 and TRBJ2-3, with D perhaps TRBD2 (5 bases). Per the germline V gene, CDR1 is SQVTM and CDR2 is ANQGSEA. V was clipped by 2 bases and J by 5 bases, with 14 bases between them. CDR3 length: 14 residues.